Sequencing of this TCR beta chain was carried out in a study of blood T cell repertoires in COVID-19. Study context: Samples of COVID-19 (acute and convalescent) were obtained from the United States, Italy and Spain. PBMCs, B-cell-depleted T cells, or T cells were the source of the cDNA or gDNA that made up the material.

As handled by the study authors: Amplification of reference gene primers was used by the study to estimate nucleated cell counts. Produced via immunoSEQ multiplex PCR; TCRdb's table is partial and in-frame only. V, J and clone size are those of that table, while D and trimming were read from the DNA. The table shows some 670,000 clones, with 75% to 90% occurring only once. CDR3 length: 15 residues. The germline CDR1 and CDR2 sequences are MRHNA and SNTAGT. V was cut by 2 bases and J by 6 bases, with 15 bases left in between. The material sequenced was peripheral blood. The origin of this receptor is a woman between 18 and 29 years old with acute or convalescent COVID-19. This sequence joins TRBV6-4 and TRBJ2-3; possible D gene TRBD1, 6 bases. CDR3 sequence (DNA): TGTGCCAGCAGTGACGAAGGGGGTCCCCCCGATACGCAGTATTTT. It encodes CASSDEGGPPDTQYF.